This record covers a single T cell receptor (beta chain). The target of this receptor is not known. No base quality information exists; no much larger clone differs at one position. The sample belongs to a study of shared clonotypes between healthy human individuals (dated by TCRdb to between 2020 and 2021). Concerning the study at large: A couple of women and three men aged 18 to 49 years were included in the cohort. For each donor, CD4 naive and CD4 memory were each run on three plates, CD8 naive on two plates, and CD8 memory on one plate. To estimate repertoire size and how much clonotypes are shared between individuals, the study performed deep sequencing of blood TCR repertoires from roughly five healthy adults. To increase sequencing depth and limit assay-specific biases, TCR repertoire library preparation and sequencing were carried out by different laboratories using diverse techniques. Between about 0.9 and 8.9 billion PBMCs per donor were obtained by leukapheresis. The investigation overall reported the following: Clonotypes shared by all four sorted-subset donors showed higher generation probabilities than non-shared clonotypes. Even with the large sequencing depth, rarefaction of the sorted-subset datasets indicated that sequencing was incomplete. Because the study included a small number of donors, the genetic and exposure-history diversity represented was limited. Based on pairwise subsampling, the degree of clonotype sharing among donors was expected to be affected by sequencing depth. Sampling was limited to blood, and TCR repertoires in tissue likely differ from TCR repertoires in blood. Naive subsets generally had larger estimated clonotype richness than memory subsets did. Sharing across a few donors was observed for around 5% of naive CD4, over 3% of naive CD8, over 2% of memory CD4, and roughly 0.4% of memory CD8 clonotypes.

TCR CDR3 regions were amplified from genomic DNA by multiplex PCR using the deep immunoSEQ assay. Extracted genomic DNA from each cell subset was spread evenly across all wells of several immunoSEQ 96-well plates, with each plate serving as a replicate. Each replicate PCR for sorted subsets received around 200 ng genomic DNA, equal to about 30,000 T cell genomes. Purified libraries were quantified with a Qubit 3.0 fluorometer, sized on a Bioanalyzer 2100, and re-quantified with the KAPA Library Quantification kit. A separate single-read 150-cycle Illumina NextSeq 550 flow cell was used to sequence each immunoSEQ 96-well plate. The paper's data handling went like this. The immunoSEQ output contained only junctional sequences without quality scores, so filtering could not match that applied to full-length reads. To assign V/J genes and CDR3, sequences were annotated using PyIR, a Python wrapper for IgBLAST v1.9, with IMGT germline references. Any read was removed if the V/J assignment was weak (E-value above 1e-6), the CDR3 was missing, or the read contained stop codons, out-of-frame junctions, or ambiguous translated residues. V3J clonotypes were defined by identical inferred V gene, J gene, and CDR3 amino acid sequence. The percentage overlap between two repertoires was calculated by dividing the number of shared unique clonotypes by the size of the smaller repertoire. RTK rarefaction, the Chao1 estimator, and Recon v2.1 estimates of unobserved clonotypes were used to assess repertoire richness. Generation probabilities for all TCRbeta clonotypes obtained by the gDNA method from a handful of donors were computed using OLGA. The immuneACCESS repertoire file appears here via TCRdb, limited to in-frame rearrangements. These files lack a portion of the clones; in checked studies, under half of the deficit traces to unresolved V genes, and the cause of the others is not known. That table furnishes V, J and clone size, whereas the DNA furnished D and trimming. For this sample the table gives 2 million to 2.5 million clones, of which roughly 93% were detected only once. The ten largest clones take up 0.3% to 0.4% of the sample.

Donors were healthy HIV-negative adults with no recently reported acute infections or vaccinations. All donors were Caucasian adults living in Nashville, Tennessee, USA. CD4+ T cells were enriched through magnetic negative selection, after which naive cells were positively selected on CD45RA and the remaining negative fraction served as the memory subset. After blood collection by leukapheresis, PBMCs were isolated using Ficoll-Histopaque density gradient centrifugation and then cryopreserved in the vapor phase of liquid nitrogen. Analytical flow cytometry was used to check the purity and quantity of each magnetically sorted T cell population. Genomic DNA was isolated from every sorted fraction and measured by UV absorbance on a Nanodrop 2000c. V loses 2 bases of germline sequence and J loses 3 bases, and the interval between the two ends is 11 bases. CDR1 and CDR2, per the germline V gene (reference sequence), are MNHNY and SVGAGI. The CDR3 runs 15 residues from the cysteine to the phenylalanine. Only the CDR3 part of the read is kept: 45 bases, read in frame from the first base.

This TCR was recovered from a man in his late teens or twenties in good health. Some clones in this sample may be carry-over from other donors' samples. This sequence uses TRBV6-6 and TRBJ2-1; the D gene is perhaps TRBD2, from 6 matching bases. What was sequenced was naive CD4+ T cells from PBMCs. According to the study, the label for this sample's cell subset or site signals: CD45RA+ positively selected. CDR3 protein: CASSYGTGDYNEQFF. The DNA is TGTGCCAGCAGTTACGGGACGGGAGACTACAATGAGCAGTTCTTC.